This T cell receptor (beta chain) was profiled in a study of human T cells and chemical hapten exposure. For the study at large: DPC 0.01% went on the upper back by patch test, with reading at 6 days.

Each CDR3 protein gets one entry after TCRdb re-called the RACE reads with MiXCR. The data show around 60,000 distinct CDR3 sequences, 5.5% to 7.5% seen once. Regarding time point: pre-sensitization, week 0. Specified treatment: therapeutic diphenylcyclopropenone sensitization with weekly scalp DPC. The CDR3 is made up of 13 amino acids. Germline loops: CDR1 SGHRS, CDR2 YFSETQ. Trimming took 4 bases from V and 3 from J; bases not matched to a gene: 3. This clonotype was seen ten or more times. The receptor's source is a woman younger than 45 with alopecia areata. Some clones in this sample may be carry-over from other donors' samples. The sequenced sample was whole blood, obtained in connection with sensitization to the hapten diphenylcyclopropenone (DPC). V gene TRBV5-1 combines with J gene TRBJ2-7; TRBD1 aligns across 8 bases. CDR3 sequence (DNA): TGCGCCAGCAGCGGGGGACAGGTCTACGAGCAGTACTTC. This sequence encodes CASSGGQVYEQYF. The whole variable domain, remainder taken from reference TRBV5-1 and TRBJ2-7, is KAGVTQTPRYLIKTRGQQVTLSCSPISGHRSVSWYQQTPGQGLQFLFEYFSETQRNKGNFPGRFSGRQFSNSRSEMNVSTLELGDSALYLCASSGGQVYEQYFGPGTRLTVT.